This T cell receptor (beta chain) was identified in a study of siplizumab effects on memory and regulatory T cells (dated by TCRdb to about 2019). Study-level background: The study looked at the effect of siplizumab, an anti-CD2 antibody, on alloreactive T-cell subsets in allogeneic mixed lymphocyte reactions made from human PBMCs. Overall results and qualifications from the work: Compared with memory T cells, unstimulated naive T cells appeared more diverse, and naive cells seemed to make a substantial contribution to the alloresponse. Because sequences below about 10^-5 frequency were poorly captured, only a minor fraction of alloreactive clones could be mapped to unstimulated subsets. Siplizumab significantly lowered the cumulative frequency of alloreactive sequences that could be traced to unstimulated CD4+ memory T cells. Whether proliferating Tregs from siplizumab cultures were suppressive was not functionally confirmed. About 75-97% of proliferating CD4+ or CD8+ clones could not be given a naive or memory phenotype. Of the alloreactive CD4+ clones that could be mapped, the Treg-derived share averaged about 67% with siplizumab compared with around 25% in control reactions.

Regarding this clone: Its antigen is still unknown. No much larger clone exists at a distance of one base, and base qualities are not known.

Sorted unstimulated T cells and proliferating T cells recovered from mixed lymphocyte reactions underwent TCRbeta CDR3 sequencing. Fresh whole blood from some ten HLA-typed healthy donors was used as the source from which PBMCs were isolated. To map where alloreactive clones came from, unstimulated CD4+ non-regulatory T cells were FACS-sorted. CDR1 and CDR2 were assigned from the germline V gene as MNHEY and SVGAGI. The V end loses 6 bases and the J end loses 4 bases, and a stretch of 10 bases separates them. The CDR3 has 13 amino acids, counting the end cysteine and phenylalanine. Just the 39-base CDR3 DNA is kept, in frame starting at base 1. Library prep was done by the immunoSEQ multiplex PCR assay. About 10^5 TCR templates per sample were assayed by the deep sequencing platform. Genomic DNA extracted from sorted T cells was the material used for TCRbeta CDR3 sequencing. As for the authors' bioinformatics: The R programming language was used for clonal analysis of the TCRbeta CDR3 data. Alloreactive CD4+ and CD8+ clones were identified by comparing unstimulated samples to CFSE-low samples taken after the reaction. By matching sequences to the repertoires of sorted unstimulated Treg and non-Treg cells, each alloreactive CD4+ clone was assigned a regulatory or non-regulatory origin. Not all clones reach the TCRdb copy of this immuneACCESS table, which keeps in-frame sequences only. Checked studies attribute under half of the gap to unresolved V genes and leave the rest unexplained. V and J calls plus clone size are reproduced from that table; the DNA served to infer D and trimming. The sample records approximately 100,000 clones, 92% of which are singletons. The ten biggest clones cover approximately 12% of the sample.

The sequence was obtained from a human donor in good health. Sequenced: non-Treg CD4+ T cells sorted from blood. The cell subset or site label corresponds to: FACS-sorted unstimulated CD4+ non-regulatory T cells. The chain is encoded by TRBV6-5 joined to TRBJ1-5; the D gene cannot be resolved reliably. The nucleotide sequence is TGTGCCAGCAGCCGGACGGGGAATCAGCCCCAGCATTTT. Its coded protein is CASSRTGNQPQHF.